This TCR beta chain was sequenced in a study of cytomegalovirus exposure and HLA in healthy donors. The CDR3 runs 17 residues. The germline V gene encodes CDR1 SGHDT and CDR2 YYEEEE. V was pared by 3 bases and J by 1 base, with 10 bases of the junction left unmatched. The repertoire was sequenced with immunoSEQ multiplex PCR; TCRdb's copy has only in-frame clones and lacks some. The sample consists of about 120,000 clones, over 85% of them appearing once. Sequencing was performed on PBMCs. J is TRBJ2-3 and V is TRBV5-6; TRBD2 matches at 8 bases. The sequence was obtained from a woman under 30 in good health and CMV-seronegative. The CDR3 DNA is TGTGCCAGCAGCTCGATAGGGACTAGTGAACGCACAGATACGCAGTATTTT. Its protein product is CASSSIGTSERTDTQYF.